This T cell receptor (beta chain) was recorded in a study of blood T cell repertoires in COVID-19. The overall study: From the United States, Italy and Spain came samples of acute and convalescent COVID-19. Nucleic acid was either cDNA or gDNA, and it came from T cells, B-cell-depleted T cells, or PBMCs.

Germline loops: CDR1 DFQATT, CDR2 SNEGSKA (reference sequence). CDR3 size: 10 residues. V lost 6 bases, J lost 7 bases, and 10 bases lay in between. Per the authors' pipeline: Reference gene primer amplification in the assay estimated nucleated cell counts. This table comes from immunoSEQ multiplex PCR, and its TCRdb copy is limited to in-frame clones, with some not included. V, J and clone size are those of that table, while D and trimming were read from the DNA. The profile covers 200,000 to 300,000 clones, with around 90% appearing a single time and around 0.78% taken by the ten largest. Sequenced sample: peripheral blood. This sequence was found in a young woman with acute or convalescent COVID-19. The J gene is TRBJ2-7, the V gene TRBV20-1, with D maybe TRBD2 (5 bases). CDR3 coding DNA: TGCAGTGCCCGAGGCGGGGAGCAGTACTTC. It specifies CSARGGEQYF.